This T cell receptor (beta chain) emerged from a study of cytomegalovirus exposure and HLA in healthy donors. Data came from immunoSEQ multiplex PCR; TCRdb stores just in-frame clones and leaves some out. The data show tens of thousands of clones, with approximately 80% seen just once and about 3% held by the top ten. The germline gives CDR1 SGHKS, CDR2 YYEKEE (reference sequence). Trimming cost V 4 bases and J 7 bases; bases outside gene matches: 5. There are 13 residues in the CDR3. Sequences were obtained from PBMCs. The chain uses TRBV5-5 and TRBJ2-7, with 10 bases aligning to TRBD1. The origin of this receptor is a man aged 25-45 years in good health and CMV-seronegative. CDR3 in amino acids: CASSRTGGREQYV. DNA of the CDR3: TGTGCCAGCAGCCGGACAGGGGGGAGAGAGCAGTACGTC.